This T cell receptor beta chain was identified during a study of T-cell memory formation after mild COVID-19. Study in general: Across donors, TCR clusters were largely donor specific.

The TCR alpha and TCR beta cDNA libraries, bearing sample barcodes and UMIs, were generated by 5'RACE using constant-segment primers. TCRdb passed the 5' RACE reads through MiXCR, listing each CDR3 protein once. The sample lists some 600,000 distinct CDR3 sequences, 15% to 20% occurring once. The CDR3 loop spans 16 amino acids. V was pared by 5 bases and J by 6 bases, with 13 bases of the junction left unmatched. In germline, CDR1 is SGHTA, CDR2 FQGNSA. Broader study findings: Several responding clones turned up in pre-infection memory, indicating that cross-reactive memory may have taken part. A balance of CD4 and CD8 characterized clones contracting day 15 to 85, whereas later expanders leaned CD4+.

This clonotype was picked up a small number of times. The antigen remains undetermined. The V call is TRBV7-2, the J call TRBJ2-7; TRBD2 matches at 10 bases. Sample: PBMCs or a T cell subset sorted from them (not recorded which). The receptor was isolated from an adult woman who had mild COVID-19 (a few samples of this study predate the infection). Cell type and time point are not known. In DNA form, the CDR3 reads TGTGCCAGCAGCCCTGAGGGTTTAGCGGGAGGCGTCGAGCAGTACTTC. Translation: CASSPEGLAGGVEQYF.